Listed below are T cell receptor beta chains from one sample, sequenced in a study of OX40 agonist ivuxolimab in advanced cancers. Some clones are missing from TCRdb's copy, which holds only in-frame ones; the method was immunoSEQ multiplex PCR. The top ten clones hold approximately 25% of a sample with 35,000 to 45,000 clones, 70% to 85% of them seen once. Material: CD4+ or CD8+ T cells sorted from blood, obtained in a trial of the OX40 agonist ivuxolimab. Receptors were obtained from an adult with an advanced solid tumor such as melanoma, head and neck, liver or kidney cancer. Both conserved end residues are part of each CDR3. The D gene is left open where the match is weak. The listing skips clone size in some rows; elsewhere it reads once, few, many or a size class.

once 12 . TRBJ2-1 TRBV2 CASSEGGWEQFF TGTGCCAGCAGTGAGGGGGGCTGGGAGCAGTTCTTC
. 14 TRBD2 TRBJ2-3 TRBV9 CASSALAGADTQYF TGTGCCAGCAGCGCGCTAGCGGGAGCAGATACGCAGTATTTT
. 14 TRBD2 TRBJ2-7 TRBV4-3 CASSARWEGSEQYF TGCGCCAGCAGCGCAAGATGGGAGGGATCCGAGCAGTACTTC
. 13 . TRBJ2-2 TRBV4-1 CASSPPEAGELFF TGCGCCAGCAGCCCCCCCGAGGCCGGGGAGCTGTTTTTT
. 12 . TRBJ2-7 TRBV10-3 CAISTPGYEQYF TGTGCCATCAGCACACCGGGGTACGAGCAGTACTTC
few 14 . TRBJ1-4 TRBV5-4 CASNTPDGSEKLFF TGTGCCAGCAACACTCCTGATGGGAGTGAAAAACTGTTTTTT
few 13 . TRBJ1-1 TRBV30 CAWSVRGLAEAFF TGTGCCTGGAGTGTACGGGGCCTCGCTGAAGCTTTCTTT
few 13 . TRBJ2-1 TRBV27 CASSRGPYNEQFF TGTGCCAGCAGCCGGGGGCCCTACAATGAGCAGTTCTTC
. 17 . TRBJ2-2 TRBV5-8 CASSPGVTRGNTGELFF TGTGCCAGCAGCCCTGGCGTGACGAGGGGGAACACCGGGGAGCTGTTTTTT
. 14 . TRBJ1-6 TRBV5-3 CARSFGGYNSPLHF TGTGCCAGAAGCTTCGGAGGTTATAATTCACCCCTCCACTTT
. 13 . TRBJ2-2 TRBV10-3 CAIKGTSSGELFF TGTGCCATCAAGGGGACCTCCTCGGGGGAGCTGTTTTTT
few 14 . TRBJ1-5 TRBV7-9 CASSLEGGGQPQHF TGTGCCAGCAGCTTAGAAGGCGGGGGTCAGCCCCAGCATTTT
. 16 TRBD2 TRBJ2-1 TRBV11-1 CASSLGRVSSYNEQFF TGTGCCAGCAGCTTGGGGAGGGTTAGCTCCTACAATGAGCAGTTCTTC
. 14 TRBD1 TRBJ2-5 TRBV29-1 CSVGSTGNQETQYF TGCAGCGTTGGATCGACAGGGAATCAAGAGACCCAGTACTTC
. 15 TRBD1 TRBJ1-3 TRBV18 CASTLRDSSGNTIYF TGTGCCAGCACCCTCCGGGACAGCTCTGGAAACACCATATATTTT
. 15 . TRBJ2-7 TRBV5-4 CASSSNPRGDHEQYF TGTGCCAGCAGCTCGAATCCCAGGGGGGACCACGAGCAGTACTTC
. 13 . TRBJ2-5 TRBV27 CASRSTAPGTQYF TGTGCCAGCAGATCTACCGCCCCAGGGACCCAGTACTTC
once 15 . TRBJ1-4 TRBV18 CASSPEAGRNEKLFF TGTGCCAGCTCACCCGAGGCAGGGCGAAATGAAAAACTGTTTTTT
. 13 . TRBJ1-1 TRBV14 CASSLSENTEAFF TGTGCCAGCAGCCTATCGGAGAACACTGAAGCTTTCTTT
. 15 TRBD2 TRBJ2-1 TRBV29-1 CSVDDSSGILDEQFF TGCAGCGTTGATGATTCTAGCGGGATATTGGATGAGCAGTTCTTC
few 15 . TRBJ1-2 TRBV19 CASSIVAPTVDGYTF TGTGCCAGTAGTATAGTAGCCCCTACGGTCGATGGCTACACCTTC
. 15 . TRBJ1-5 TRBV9 CASSVGWGGNQPQHF TGTGCCAGCAGTGTAGGGTGGGGGGGTAACCAGCCCCAGCATTTT
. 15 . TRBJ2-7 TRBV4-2 CASSQEITDSYEQYF TGTGCCAGCAGCCAAGAAATTACAGACTCCTACGAGCAGTACTTC
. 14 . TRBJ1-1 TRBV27 CASSPLGTYTEAFF TGTGCCAGCAGCCCGCTCGGTACCTACACTGAAGCTTTCTTT
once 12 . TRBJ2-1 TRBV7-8 CASSLVFGEQFF TGTGCCAGCAGCTTAGTCTTCGGTGAGCAGTTCTTC
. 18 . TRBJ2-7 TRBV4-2 CASSQGIHSGLATYEQYF TGTGCCAGCAGCCAAGGGATCCATAGTGGGCTAGCGACCTACGAGCAGTACTTC
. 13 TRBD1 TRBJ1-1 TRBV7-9 CASSQGADTEAFF TGTGCCAGCAGTCAGGGGGCTGACACTGAAGCTTTCTTT
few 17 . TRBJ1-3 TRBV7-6 CASSPGGGQLSGNTIYF TGTGCCAGCAGCCCGGGGGGCGGGCAGCTCTCTGGAAACACCATATATTTT
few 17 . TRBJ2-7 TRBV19 CASSPRGGSRGNHEQYF TGTGCCAGTAGTCCCCGAGGAGGGTCCAGGGGGAACCACGAGCAGTACTTC
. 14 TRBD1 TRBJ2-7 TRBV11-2 CASSGDRASYEQYF TGTGCCAGCAGCGGGGACAGGGCCTCCTACGAGCAGTACTTC
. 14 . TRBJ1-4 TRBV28 CASSLELGPFKLFF TGTGCCAGCAGTTTAGAGCTAGGCCCGTTTAAACTGTTTTTT
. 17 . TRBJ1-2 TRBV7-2 CASSLTRAPLPNYGYTF TGTGCCAGCAGCTTGACCCGGGCCCCACTTCCTAACTATGGCTACACCTTC
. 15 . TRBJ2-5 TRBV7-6 CASSLAGQGQETQYF TGTGCCAGCAGCTTAGCGGGTCAGGGACAAGAGACCCAGTACTTC
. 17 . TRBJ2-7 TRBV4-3 CASSQDPGSGASYEQYF TGCGCCAGCAGCCAAGATCCCGGTTCAGGGGCCTCCTACGAGCAGTACTTC
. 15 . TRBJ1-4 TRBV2 CASSEEGRKDEKLFF TGTGCCAGCAGTGAAGAGGGGAGGAAGGATGAAAAACTGTTTTTT
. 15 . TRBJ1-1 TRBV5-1 CASSLAVGRTTEAFF TGCGCCAGCAGCTTGGCCGTGGGGCGGACCACTGAAGCTTTCTTT
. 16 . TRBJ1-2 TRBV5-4 CASSLEVGGPNYGYTF TGTGCCAGCAGCTTGGAGGTGGGGGGGCCCAACTATGGCTACACCTTC